The source of this TCR beta chain is a study of T cells after yellow fever vaccination. As regards this clonotype: Its antigen is still unknown.

Germline trimming cut 1 base from V and 6 bases from J; bases unmatched to any gene: 2. In germline, CDR1 is DFQATT, CDR2 SNEGSKA (reference sequence). The CDR3 runs 13 residues. Study-level points and caveats: Detected again after the booster were most primary-vaccination clones, at 95% to 97% CD4 and more than 70% CD8.

TCRdb fed the 5' RACE reads into MiXCR, producing one record per CDR3 protein. The data show over 300,000 distinct CDR3 sequences, approximately 3.8% seen once. The chain employs TRBV20-1 and TRBJ2-3; the match to TRBD2 covers 9 bases. The sequenced sample was PBMCs, obtained on the day of the yellow fever booster vaccination. The TCR was taken from a man aged 18 to 30 who received the YFV17D yellow fever vaccine. The CDR3 loop reads CSARAGLADTQYF. CDR3 in DNA: TGCAGTGCTAGAGCTGGACTAGCGGATACGCAGTATTTT.